The 11 T cell receptor beta chains below come from one sample, sequenced in a study of shared clonotypes between healthy human individuals (dated by TCRdb to about 2020). The library relied on the immunoSEQ multiplex PCR assay. TCRdb carries this immuneACCESS record with in-frame sequences only. Its versions omit some clonotypes, under half of them owing to an unresolved V gene in the studies checked, with the rest unexplained. Recorded for this sample are roughly 410,000 clones; roughly 96% of them occurred a single time. In total, the top ten clones hold approximately 0.32% of the sample. Material for sequencing was memory CD8+ T cells sorted from blood. Per the publication, the cell subset or site label means: CD45RO+ cells pooled with CCR7-negative TemRA cells. The receptors here all came from a man between 25 and 39 years old in good health.

The chain employs TRBV6-9 and TRBJ2-7; no definite D call. Germline values: CDR1 MNHGY, CDR2 SVAAGI. The V gene lost 3 bases and the J gene lost 3 bases, with 12 bases spanning the gap. The CDR3 sequence is 14 residues long. The CDR3 here is CASSYSQSRYEQYF. Here the CDR3 DNA reads TGTGCCAGCAGTTACAGTCAAAGCCGCTACGAGCAGTACTTC.

Worth noting for this clone: The sample contains more than one DNA sequence encoding this CDR3. The chain uses TRBV5-1 and TRBJ2-5; no clear D. The CDR3 length is 12 residues. The V gene's germline CDR1 is SGHRS and CDR2 YFSETQ. V lost 4 bases and J lost 5, with 9 bases in between. The CDR3 region is CASSLFRETQYF. Written as DNA, the CDR3 is TGCGCCAGCAGCCTCTTCCGGGAGACCCAGTACTTC. Full variable domain (missing parts from reference TRBV5-1 and TRBJ2-5): KAGVTQTPRYLIKTRGQQVTLSCSPISGHRSVSWYQQTPGQGLQFLFEYFSETQRNKGNFPGRFSGRQFSNSRSEMNVSTLELGDSALYLCASSLFRETQYFGPGTRLLVL.

The V and J genes are TRBV6-1 and TRBJ2-7; D gene unclear. The CDR3 loop spans 14 amino acids. V was trimmed by 5 bases and J by 2 bases, leaving 13 bases between them. Germline lookup yields CDR1 MNHNS and CDR2 SASEGT. The CDR3 DNA sequence: TGTGCCAGCAGTCCGACACGTATCACCTACGAGCAGTACTTC. Translated, it gives CASSPTRITYEQYF.

The chain joins TRBV6-5 to TRBJ1-3; no firm D call. CDR1 and CDR2 from the germline V gene are MNHEY and SVGAGI. This CDR3 is built from 13 residues. V lost 4 bases, J lost 0 bases, and 4 bases lay in between. The CDR3 bases are TGTGCCAGCAGTTGGGACTCTGGAAACACCATATATTTT. This encodes CASSWDSGNTIYF.

As DNA, the CDR3 is TGTGCCAGCAGCGCAAGACCATCAGGGCGAGTCGAGACCCAGTACTTC. It specifies CASSARPSGRVETQYF. The chain couples TRBV9 to TRBJ2-5; TRBD1 might be the D (5 bases). V shed 3 bases and J shed 5 bases, with 20 bases lying between them. This CDR3 contains 16 residues. Per germline, CDR1 SGDLS and CDR2 YYNGEE.

The chain has TRBV9 and TRBJ2-3; a possible D gene is TRBD1 (6 bases). V was pared by 0 bases and J by 1 base, with 6 bases between. The length of the CDR3 is 14 residues. Germline CDR1 SGDLS, CDR2 YYNGEE. CDR3 protein: CASSVGQGTDTQYF. As DNA, the CDR3 is TGTGCCAGCAGCGTAGGACAGGGCACAGATACGCAGTATTTT.

The J gene is TRBJ2-2, the V gene TRBV6-1, with D tentatively TRBD2 (7 bases). Germline CDR1 MNHNS, CDR2 SASEGT. V gave up 5 bases and J gave up 0 bases, with 10 bases separating them. This CDR3 is 15 amino acids long. CDR3 bases: TGTGCCAGCAGTTCGGGGGGCTCGAACACCGGGGAGCTGTTTTTT. The encoded protein is CASSSGGSNTGELFF.

The chain joins TRBV6-6 to TRBJ2-7, with TRBD1 matching 8 bases. This CDR3 spans 15 amino acids. The V and J ends lost 2 bases and 3 bases, in that order; junction bases with no gene match: 6. The germline V gene encodes CDR1 MNHNY and CDR2 SVGAGI (reference sequence). CDR3 DNA: TGTGCCAGCAGTTACGGACAGGGATGGGACTACGAGCAGTACTTC. Translated: CASSYGQGWDYEQYF.

This sequence joins TRBV6-1 and TRBJ2-2; the match to TRBD1 covers 7 bases. Looked up from germline, CDR1 is MNHNS and CDR2 is SASEGT. V trimming: 4 bases; J trimming: 2 bases; junction bases outside the gene matches: 7. The CDR3 loop spans 16 amino acids. CDR3 coding DNA: TGTGCCAGCAGTGCCGGCAGACAGGGCAACACCGGGGAGCTGTTTTTT. Protein product: CASSAGRQGNTGELFF.

The chain carries TRBV28 and TRBJ2-5; TRBD2 aligns across 13 bases. Germline V lookup: CDR1 MDHEN, CDR2 SYDVKM. Trimming removed 4 bases from V and 5 bases from J; junction bases left unmatched: 7. The length of the CDR3 is 16 residues. The CDR3 nucleotides read TGTGCCAGCAGTTCTAGGACTAGCGGGAGAGGGGAGACCCAGTACTTC. This translates into CASSSRTSGRGETQYF.

V is TRBV10-1 and J is TRBJ2-1; D is unclear. The CDR3 runs 14 residues. V lost 8 bases and J 8 bases, leaving 19 bases between the germline ends. Germline V CDR1 and CDR2: WNHNN, SYGVQD (reference sequence). CDR3 DNA: TGCGCCAGCCCCAGGACGAAGTCAGGCGATGAGCAGTTCTTC. Protein product: CASPRTKSGDEQFF.